This T cell receptor (beta chain) emerged from a study of blood T cell repertoires in COVID-19. Original analysis: The assay estimated nucleated cells by amplifying reference gene primers. Generated by immunoSEQ multiplex PCR, the TCRdb table keeps only in-frame clones and is missing some. The V and J calls and clone size were taken over from that table, and D and trimming were inferred from the DNA. Of tens of thousands of clones detected, roughly 90% appear once; the ten largest clones hold approximately 1.6%. Germline V CDR1 and CDR2: LNHDA, SQIVND (reference sequence). There are 15 residues in the CDR3. The trim removed 3 bases at V and 2 bases at J, leaving 2 bases unmatched.

The sequencing input was peripheral blood. The chain recombines TRBV19 with TRBJ2-3, with 10 bases aligning to TRBD2. The clonotype comes from a human donor in a cohort sampled during active COVID-19. The CDR3: CASSISGRNTDTQYF. The CDR3 DNA reads as TGTGCCAGTAGTATTAGCGGGAGGAACACAGATACGCAGTATTTT.